The 21 T cell receptor beta chains reported below all come from one sample, sequenced in a study of CDR3 diversity in severe acne. A single record per CDR3 protein comes from TCRdb applying MiXCR to the PCR reads. This table holds approximately 90,000 distinct CDR3 sequences, under 55% found once. Sequencing input: blood. These receptors were obtained from a male donor with severe acne vulgaris.

The chain uses TRBV30 and TRBJ2-1; D unresolved. This CDR3 is built from 15 residues. The V end lost 0 bases, the J end lost 9 bases, and 18 bases lay between the germline ends. Germline assignment: CDR1 GTSNPN and CDR2 SVGIG (reference sequence). The CDR3 DNA is TGTGCCTGGAGTGTATCCCCCCCCCGATCCCTTGAGCAGTTCTTC. It translates to CAWSVSPPRSLEQFF.

With respect to this clonotype: A single base separates this from a much larger clone, so it may be a read error. The chain employs TRBV20-1 and TRBJ1-3; the D is unclear. From germline, CDR1 is DFQATT and CDR2 SNEGSKA (reference sequence). This CDR3 has 14 amino acids. CDR3 loop: CSARVPASGNTMYF. CDR3 DNA sequence: TGCAGTGCTAGAGTACCGGCCTCTGGAAACACCATGTATTTT.

The chain couples TRBV30 to TRBJ1-5; D is possibly TRBD1 (5 bases). Germline V gene sequence: CDR1 GTSNPN, CDR2 SVGIG (reference sequence). V was pared by 4 bases and J by 9 bases, with 13 bases between. The CDR3 has 12 amino acids. CDR3 sequence: CAWKDTVGPQHF. Written as DNA, the CDR3 is TGTGCCTGGAAGGACACGGTAGGGCCCCAGCATTTT.

This clonotype was observed a handful of times. The chain carries TRBV6-5 and TRBJ1-2; weak D call: TRBD1 (5 bases). The germline V and J ends were trimmed by 0 bases and 4 bases, with 12 bases remaining between them. The germline V gene has CDR1 MNHEY and CDR2 SVGAGI. The CDR3 loop spans 15 amino acids. CDR3 region: CASSYSILGGYGYTF. In DNA form, the CDR3 reads TGTGCCAGCAGTTACTCGATACTCGGGGGCTATGGCTACACCTTC.

This clonotype was detected ten times or more. V gene TRBV28 combines with J gene TRBJ2-1; 8 bases map to TRBD2. From germline, CDR1 is MDHEN and CDR2 SYDVKM. V was clipped by 4 bases and J by 9 bases; unmatched bases: 14. This CDR3 has 16 residues. CDR3: CASSYPGTSVSVEQFF. For the CDR3, the DNA is TGTGCCAGCAGTTATCCCGGGACTAGTGTGTCGGTTGAGCAGTTCTTC.

This clonotype was seen many times. The chain uses TRBV7-8 and TRBJ1-2; tentatively, D is TRBD1 (6 bases). Germline V gives CDR1 SGHVS, CDR2 FQNEAQ. Trimming removed 5 bases from V and 4 bases from J, with 17 bases in between. The CDR3 covers 15 residues. The CDR3 spells CASSAGGGRSYGYTF. As DNA, the CDR3 is TGTGCCAGCAGCGCGGGCGGGGGCAGGAGCTATGGCTACACCTTC.

The V and J genes are TRBV12-3 or TRBV12-4 and TRBJ2-2, with no clear D. This CDR3 has 13 amino acids. Trimming left V 5 bases short and J 7 bases short, with 11 bases between. The DNA of the CDR3 is TGTGCCAGCAGTCTTCAGGACGGCGGGGAGCTGTTTTTT. This translates into CASSLQDGGELFF.

Details on this clonotype: This could be a read error, since a much larger clone is one nucleotide away. The V call is TRBV12-3 or TRBV12-4, the J call TRBJ2-7, with TRBD2 matching over 10 bases. V was pared by 5 bases and J by 3 bases, with 13 bases of the junction left unmatched. The CDR3 spans 17 residues. CDR3 amino acids: CASSIRASGSSGYEQYF. Here the CDR3 DNA reads TGTGCCAGCAGTATAAGAGCTAGCGGGAGCTCGGGCTACGAGCAGTACTTC.

This clonotype was picked up a small number of times. The chain combines TRBV7-9 with TRBJ2-7; D ambiguous. CDR3 length: 13 residues. Germline V CDR1 and CDR2: SEHNR, FQNEAQ (reference sequence). The V and J ends lost 2 bases and 3 bases respectively, with 8 bases between them. CDR3 loop: CASSLSTHYEQYF. The DNA of the CDR3 is TGTGCCAGCAGCTTAAGTACGCACTACGAGCAGTACTTC.

This clonotype was detected a few times. The gene calls are TRBV20-1 and TRBJ2-7; 12 positions agree with TRBD1. Germline assignment: CDR1 DFQATT and CDR2 SNEGSKA (reference sequence). CDR3 size: 14 residues. V was pared by 3 bases and J by 6 bases, with 6 bases of the junction left unmatched. The CDR3 spells CSARDGGQGAEQYF. CDR3 nucleotide sequence: TGCAGTGCTAGGGATGGGGGACAGGGGGCCGAGCAGTACTTC.

The chain employs TRBV5-8 and TRBJ2-7; 8 bases line up with TRBD2. This CDR3 contains 15 residues. The V segment lost 3 bases and the J segment 3 bases; nucleotides outside the gene matches: 8. Germline V gene lookup returns CDR1 SGHTS and CDR2 YDEGEE. CDR3 DNA: TGTGCCAGCAGCTCAGTGAGCGGGAGACACTACGAGCAGTACTTC. This codes for CASSSVSGRHYEQYF.

The chain links TRBV19 to TRBJ1-5, with 8 positions matching TRBD1. This CDR3 has 16 residues. The V and J ends lost 7 bases and 2 bases, in that order; junction bases with no gene match: 10. Germline CDR1 and CDR2: LNHDA and SQIVND (reference sequence). As DNA, the CDR3 is TGTGCCAGTACCATATGGTGGGGACAGGGCAATCAGCCCCAGCATTTT. Amino acids: CASTIWWGQGNQPQHF.

This clonotype was seen at least ten times. The rearrangement joins TRBV20-1 to TRBJ2-7; possible D gene TRBD2, 6 bases. Germline V gene lookup returns CDR1 DFQATT and CDR2 SNEGSKA (reference sequence). The CDR3 is made up of 13 amino acids. V shed 2 bases and J shed 3 bases, with 11 bases lying between them. The CDR3 loop reads CSARPREDYEQYF. DNA for the CDR3: TGCAGTGCTAGACCGAGGGAGGACTACGAGCAGTACTTC.

This sequence joins TRBV29-1 and TRBJ2-6; 8 positions match TRBD1. The CDR3 is 17 residues long. Losses at the gene ends were 0 bases for V and 2 bases for J; bases not matched to a gene: 6. Looked up from germline, CDR1 is SQVTM and CDR2 is ANQGSEA. CDR3 in amino acids: CSVEELGTGPGANVLTF. The CDR3 DNA sequence: TGCAGCGTTGAAGAATTAGGGACAGGTCCTGGGGCCAACGTCCTGACTTTC.

In DNA form, the CDR3 reads TGTGCCACCAGCAGAGATATGAGGACACCACCCTTTGTCGCTAATTCACCCCTCCACTTT. Protein product: CATSRDMRTPPFVANSPLHF. The chain employs TRBV15 and TRBJ1-6; weak D call: TRBD1 (5 bases). V lost 0 bases and J 6 bases, leaving 24 bases between the germline ends. This CDR3 spans 20 amino acids. CDR1 and CDR2 from the germline V gene are LNHNV and YYDKDF (reference sequence).

As concerns this clonotype: One junction end disagrees with the germline gene, perhaps due to a read error. The chain is built from TRBV10-3 and TRBJ2-5, with 15 bases identical to TRBD2. Germline V lookup: CDR1 ENHRY, CDR2 SYGVKD. This CDR3 has 18 amino acids. CDR3 nucleotides: TGTGCCAGCAGTGAATTTGGACTAGCGGGAGGGTTGGTAGAGACCCAGTACTTC. Amino acid sequence: CASSEFGLAGGLVETQYF.

This chain joins TRBV12-3 or TRBV12-4 and TRBJ2-7; the match to TRBD1 covers 8 bases. The CDR3 covers 15 residues. V lost 3 bases, J lost 3 bases, and 7 bases stayed unmatched. CDR3 DNA: TGTGCCAGCAGTTTGGGGCAGGGGGCGAACTACGAGCAGTACTTC. The encoded protein is CASSLGQGANYEQYF.

In this sample, this clonotype turned up a few times. The chain is built from TRBV6-5 and TRBJ1-2; D unresolved. The CDR3 totals 14 residues. Trimming pared 4 bases from V and 0 bases from J, leaving 9 bases between. The germline CDR1 and CDR2 sequences are MNHEY and SVGAGI. CDR3 nucleotide sequence: TGTGCCAGCAGTTTGGGTCCGGCTAACTATGGCTACACCTTC. This encodes CASSLGPANYGYTF.

V is TRBV7-9 and J is TRBJ1-2; the D gene is possibly TRBD1 (5 bases). The CDR3 has 13 amino acids. V was clipped by 3 bases and J by 4 bases, with 9 bases between them. Germline loops: CDR1 SEHNR, CDR2 FQNEAQ (reference sequence). The CDR3 protein is CASSFDSTYGYTF. CDR3 bases: TGTGCCAGCAGCTTCGACAGCACCTATGGCTACACCTTC.

In its sample, this clonotype is medium-sized. This rearrangement joins TRBV20-1 to TRBJ2-5; TRBD2 is a possible D gene (6 bases). Between the trimmed V and J ends, which lost 2 bases and 2 bases, there was a span of 12 bases. The CDR3 covers 14 residues. In germline, CDR1 is DFQATT, CDR2 SNEGSKA (reference sequence). The CDR3 coding sequence is TGCAGTGCTAGATGGCGGGACGGGCAAGAGACCCAGTACTTC. Translating gives CSARWRDGQETQYF.

The table lists this clonotype with a few counts. The chain uses TRBV6-2 or TRBV6-3 and TRBJ1-4; D uncertain. Deletions cut 7 bases from V and 4 bases from J, with 7 bases between. CDR1 is MNHEY and CDR2 is SVGEGT in the germline V gene. This CDR3 has 12 amino acids. The CDR3 DNA reads TGTGCCAGCAATGATTTTAATGAAAAACTGTTTTTT. Residues: CASNDFNEKLFF.